The rows below give T cell receptor beta chains drawn from one sample of a study of response to subunit inactivated influenza vaccine. MiXCR, applied by TCRdb to the RT-PCR reads, yields one record per CDR3 protein. The sample includes approximately 500,000 distinct CDR3 sequences, roughly 13% of them seen just once. This specimen consisted of PBMCs from blood, obtained roughly 48 days after vaccination. These receptors all stem from a man aged 50 to 60 who received an inactivated influenza vaccine. Each CDR3 is given with its conserved first and last residue. Fields, in order: J gene, clone size, D gene, V gene, CDR3 DNA, CDR3 protein. A D gene is named only where the DNA matches it firmly. The size of a clone is reported for some rows only, either as once, few or many, or as a class for expanded clones.

TRBJ2-7 | . | . | TRBV28 | TGTGCCAGCAGTTTTCCGACAGCCTACGAGCAGTACTTC | CASSFPTAYEQYF
TRBJ2-3 | few | . | TRBV7-8 | TGTGCCAGCAGCTTAGGGTTCCCACGAGGGTCTCGCACAGATACGCAGTATTTT | CASSLGFPRGSRTDTQYF
TRBJ2-7 | few | TRBD2 | TRBV7-2 | TGTGCCAGCAGCTTAACTAGCGGAGTTTTGAACGAGCAGTACTTC | CASSLTSGVLNEQYF
TRBJ2-7 | . | TRBD1 | TRBV20-1 | TGCAGTGCTAGAAACGACAGGGGACAGATCGAGCAGTACTTC | CSARNDRGQIEQYF
TRBJ2-7 | few | . | TRBV7-2 | TGTGCCAGCAGCTTACGTGGGGGGGCTGTCGGCGAGCAGTACTTC | CASSLRGGAVGEQYF
TRBJ2-1 | few | . | TRBV7-9 | TGTGCCAGCAGCGACACAGAATACAATGAGCAGTTCTTC | CASSDTEYNEQFF
TRBJ2-7 | . | . | TRBV30 | TGTGCCTACCGACCGCTAGACAGAAGCTACGAGCAGTACTTC | CAYRPLDRSYEQYF
TRBJ1-3 | many | . | TRBV5-1 | TGCGCCAGCAGCCTTCTGGGTTTCTCTGGAAACACCATATATTTT | CASSLLGFSGNTIYF
TRBJ2-1 | . | TRBD2 | TRBV7-3 | TGTGCCAGCAGCGCAATAGCGGGAGGTCTCTATGAGCAGTTCTTC | CASSAIAGGLYEQFF
TRBJ2-3 | . | TRBD2 | TRBV10-2 | TGCGCCAGCAGTGAGCCGGGAGGCCCCACAGATACGCAGTATTTT | CASSEPGGPTDTQYF
TRBJ2-1 | few | TRBD2 | TRBV6-5 | TGTGCCAGCAGTTACTCGCGGACTAGCGGGCCCTACAATGAGCAGTTCTTC | CASSYSRTSGPYNEQFF
TRBJ2-3 | few | TRBD2 | TRBV7-2 | TGTGCCAGCAGCTTAGTCGGAGCGGGAGTCAGAGATACGCAGTATTTT | CASSLVGAGVRDTQYF
TRBJ2-5 | few | TRBD2 | TRBV5-6 | TGTGCCAGCAGCTTGGTTTATTTGACTGAGACTAGCGGTCAAGAGACCCAGTACTTC | CASSLVYLTETSGQETQYF
TRBJ2-5 | few | TRBD1 | TRBV29-1 | TGCAGCGTTGAGACAGGGGGTTCGGAGACCCAGTACTTC | CSVETGGSETQYF
TRBJ2-3 | . | . | TRBV27 | TGTGCCAGCAGTTCCTGGGGAGATACGCAGTATTTT | CASSSWGDTQYF
TRBJ2-7 | few | TRBD1 | TRBV6-1 | TGTGCCAGCAGCCCGGGCAGGGGGTTCAGCTCCTACGAGCAGTACTTC | CASSPGRGFSSYEQYF
TRBJ2-5 | few | . | TRBV4-1 | TGCGCCAGCAGCCAAGATGGGGTACTGCAAGAGACCCAGTACTTC | CASSQDGVLQETQYF
TRBJ2-2 | few | . | TRBV7-8 | TGTGCCAGCAGCTTAGGCCGTCCCGGGACCCTGGGAGGCACCGGGGAGCTGTTTTTT | CASSLGRPGTLGGTGELFF
TRBJ2-7 | . | TRBD1 | TRBV3-1 | TGTACCAGCTGTTTAGCGCCGGGACAGGGCCTTAGCTCCTACGAGCAGTACTTC | CTSCLAPGQGLSSYEQYF
TRBJ2-1 | few | . | TRBV16 | TGTGCCAGCAGCCAATCCCGGGGCTCCAATGAGCAGTTCTTC | CASSQSRGSNEQFF
TRBJ1-1 | . | . | TRBV6-2/TRBV6-3 | TGTGCCAGCAGAACTAGGCTAGAAGCTTTCTTT | CASRTRLEAFF
TRBJ1-2 | few | . | TRBV28 | TGTGCCAGCAGTTTGAGTGGGGGGGCAGGCTATGGCTACACCTTC | CASSLSGGAGYGYTF
TRBJ2-1 | few | TRBD2 | TRBV12-3/TRBV12-4 | TGTGCCAGCAGTTTCCACGAACTAGCGGGTGAGCAGTTCTTC | CASSFHELAGEQFF
TRBJ2-1 | few | TRBD1 | TRBV28 | TGTGCCAGCACTTCTAGGGACAGGGTAAATGAGCAGTTCTTC | CASTSRDRVNEQFF
TRBJ2-7 | few | . | TRBV20-1 | TGCAGTGCTAGTGGGGACGAGCAGTACTTC | CSASGDEQYF
TRBJ2-3 | . | . | TRBV9 | TGTGCCAGCAGCTCCGTAGGTAGTACAGATACGCAGTATTTT | CASSSVGSTDTQYF
TRBJ2-7 | many | . | TRBV12-3/TRBV12-4 | TGTGCCAGCAGTCTGACGGCTTCCTACGAGCAGTACTTC | CASSLTASYEQYF
TRBJ1-6 | . | TRBD1 | TRBV29-1 | TGCAGCGTTGAAGGGACAGGGTTCGGGCGTATATTCGGGGATTCACCCCTCCACTTT | CSVEGTGFGRIFGDSPLHF
TRBJ2-6 | few | TRBD1 | TRBV15 | TGTGCCACCGGGACAGGATCCTCTGGGGCCAACGTCCTGACTTTC | CATGTGSSGANVLTF
TRBJ1-3 | few | . | TRBV7-8 | TGTGCCAGCAGCTTAGGTTCCGCACAAAGCTCTGGAAACACCATATATTTT | CASSLGSAQSSGNTIYF
TRBJ2-7 | many | TRBD1 | TRBV5-1 | TGCGCCAGCAGCTTGAAGGGCACACAGGGGTTGAAGGACGAGCAGTACTTC | CASSLKGTQGLKDEQYF
TRBJ2-7 | . | TRBD1 | TRBV7-9 | TGTGCCAGCAGCTTAGGTTGGGACAGGGGGACGGAGCAGTACTTC | CASSLGWDRGTEQYF
TRBJ2-1 | few | TRBD2 | TRBV6-1 | TGTGCCAGCAGTCCTCACGGGGGGGCCGCCGATGAGCAGTTCTTC | CASSPHGGAADEQFF
TRBJ2-5 | few | TRBD2 | TRBV6-1 | TGTGCCAGCAGCCTCGGGGTATTGCGGGGGCAAGAGACCCAGTACTTC | CASSLGVLRGQETQYF
TRBJ2-2 | . | . | TRBV5-1 | TGCGCCAGCAGCTTGGGGGTTTTGAACGGCGGGGAGCTGTTTTTT | CASSLGVLNGGELFF
TRBJ1-2 | many | . | TRBV4-3 | TGCGCCAGCAGCCTCATCGGAGAGGAAATGGGGTATGGCTACACCTTC | CASSLIGEEMGYGYTF
TRBJ1-2 | few | TRBD1 | TRBV3-1 | TGTGCCAGCAGCCCTCGGGACAGCGGTATATATGGCTACACCTTC | CASSPRDSGIYGYTF
TRBJ2-7 | . | TRBD1 | TRBV24-1 | TGTGCCACCAGTGCTACTCCGGGACAGGAAAAGGACGAGCAGTACTTC | CATSATPGQEKDEQYF
TRBJ2-7 | few | TRBD2 | TRBV5-6 | TGTGCCAGCAGCTTGGCCTGGTCTAGCGGGAGAGGCTACGAGCAGTACTTC | CASSLAWSSGRGYEQYF
TRBJ2-7 | . | TRBD1 | TRBV6-5 | TGTGCCAGCAGTTCGCAGGGGGCGACTATATCCTACGAGCAGTACTTC | CASSSQGATISYEQYF
TRBJ2-6 | . | . | TRBV4-3 | TGCGCCAGCAGCCAAGATGAGGGCCTGACTTCTGGGGCCAACGTCCTGACTTTC | CASSQDEGLTSGANVLTF